These 5 T cell receptor beta chains were all obtained from the same sample, sequenced in a study of blood T cell repertoires in COVID-19. Assay used: immunoSEQ multiplex PCR; TCRdb lists only in-frame clones, some missing. The table lists about 280,000 clones, 70% to 90% of them singletons. What was sequenced was peripheral blood. The receptors originated from a man aged 50-60 years with active or convalescent COVID-19.

About this clone: Mismatch with germline at one junction end may stem from a read error. This chain uses TRBV7-7 with TRBJ1-1; D might be TRBD1 (5 bases). From germline, CDR1 is SSHAT and CDR2 FNYEAQ (reference sequence). This CDR3 spans 14 amino acids. The CDR3 nucleotides are TGTGCTAGCAGCTTCAGGGAATGGAACACTGAAGCTTTCTTT. Its protein product is CASSFREWNTEAFF.

The chain recombines TRBV19 with TRBJ1-5, with D possibly matching TRBD1 (6 bases). This CDR3 has 15 residues. Trimming left V 3 bases short and J 4 bases short, with 13 bases between. Looked up from germline, CDR1 is LNHDA and CDR2 is SQIVND (reference sequence). CDR3 amino acids: CASSMDSWPNQPQHF. CDR3 coding DNA: TGTGCCAGTAGTATGGACAGTTGGCCTAATCAGCCCCAGCATTTT.

The genes are TRBV5-8 and TRBJ2-3; 10 nucleotides align to TRBD2. There are 15 residues in the CDR3. V was clipped by 7 bases and J by 7 bases; unmatched bases: 12. Germline V lookup: CDR1 SGHTS, CDR2 YDEGEE. The CDR3 region is CASLESSGSRNTQYF. DNA of the CDR3: TGTGCCAGCCTCGAGTCTAGCGGGAGTAGAAATACGCAGTATTTT.

This chain joins TRBV7-9 and TRBJ2-7, with D perhaps matching TRBD2 (5 bases). Trimming removed 4 bases from V and 2 bases from J, with 9 bases in between. Germline assignment: CDR1 SEHNR and CDR2 FQNEAQ (reference sequence). CDR3 size: 13 residues. CDR3 residues: CASSYTGAYEQYF. In DNA form, the CDR3 reads TGTGCCAGCAGCTATACCGGGGCCTACGAGCAGTACTTC.

In nucleotides, the CDR3 is TGTGCCAGCAGCCTCACAGGATCGAACACTGAAGCTTTCTTT. Residues: CASSLTGSNTEAFF. The chain links TRBV6-2 or TRBV6-3 to TRBJ1-1; possibly TRBD1 for D (5 bases). The CDR3 sequence is 14 residues long. CDR1 is MNHEY, CDR2 SVGEGT, per germline. Trimming took 6 bases from V and 1 from J, leaving 12 bases between them.